Shown below are 3 T cell receptor beta chains from a single sample sequenced in a study of read filtering for tumor transcriptome and immune sequencing. Molecular barcoded adaptors covering alpha/delta and beta/gamma chains were used on about 390 ng RNA. MiXCR was run by TCRdb on the reads, yielding one entry per CDR3 protein. This sample carries around 130,000 distinct CDR3 sequences, approximately 13% of them seen once, and the ten largest clones take around 8.3%. Sequencing was done on a sample of a population of CD138-negative cells sorted from bone marrow. These receptors were taken from a donor aged 40 or over with multiple myeloma.

The table lists this clonotype with many counts. The rearrangement uses TRBV29-1 and TRBJ2-7; the match to TRBD1 covers 11 bases. The V segment lost 4 bases and the J segment 7 bases; nucleotides outside the gene matches: 3. This CDR3 spans 12 amino acids. Germline assignment: CDR1 SQVTM and CDR2 ANQGSEA. CDR3 DNA: TGCAGCGTTGGGACAGGGGGCAGGGAGCAGTACTTC. Residues: CSVGTGGREQYF.

With respect to this clonotype: With a much larger clone just one base away, this may be a read error. This chain connects TRBV20-1 to TRBJ2-1; the D is unclear. The V end lost 6 bases, the J end lost 0 bases, and 30 bases lay between the germline ends. Germline V lookup: CDR1 DFQATT, CDR2 SNEGSKA (reference sequence). CDR3 length: 20 amino acids. In DNA form, the CDR3 reads TGCAGTGCGGCTCAACCCCTCGTGATGCACGGGCGCTACTCCTACAATGAGCAGTTCTTC. Encoded protein: CSAAQPLVMHGRYSYNEQFF.

This clonotype was detected ten times or more. This chain links TRBV2 with TRBJ1-1, with D possibly TRBD1 on 6 matching bases. The germline V gene has CDR1 SNHLY and CDR2 FYNNEI. The CDR3 has 14 residues. Trimming shortened V by 7 bases and J by 4 bases, and 16 bases separated the two germline ends. The CDR3 loop reads CASTEGGWSTEAFF. Here the CDR3 DNA reads TGTGCCAGCACAGAGGGGGGTTGGAGCACTGAAGCTTTCTTT.